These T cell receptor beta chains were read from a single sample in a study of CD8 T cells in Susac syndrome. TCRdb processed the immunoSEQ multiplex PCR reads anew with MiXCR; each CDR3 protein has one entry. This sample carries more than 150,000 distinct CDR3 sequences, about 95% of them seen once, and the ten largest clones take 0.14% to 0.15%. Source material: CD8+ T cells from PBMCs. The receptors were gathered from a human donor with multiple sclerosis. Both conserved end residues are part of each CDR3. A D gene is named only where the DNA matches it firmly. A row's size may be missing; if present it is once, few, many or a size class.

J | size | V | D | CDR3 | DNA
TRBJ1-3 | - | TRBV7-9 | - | CASSSFNLLPYF | TGTGCCAGCAGCTCGTTTAATCTACTCCCATATTTT
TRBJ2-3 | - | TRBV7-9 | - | CASSLDPNTDTQYF | TGTGCCAGCAGCTTAGACCCAAACACAGATACGCAGTATTTT
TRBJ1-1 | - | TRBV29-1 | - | CSVDMWQGNTEAFF | TGCAGCGTTGATATGTGGCAGGGGAACACTGAAGCTTTCTTT
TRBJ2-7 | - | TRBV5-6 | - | CASSFVDEQYF | TGTGCCAGCAGCTTCGTTGACGAGCAGTACTTC
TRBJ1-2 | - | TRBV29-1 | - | CSVEGGPNPSPNYGYTF | TGCAGCGTTGAAGGCGGACCAAACCCTTCACCTAACTATGGCTACACCTTC
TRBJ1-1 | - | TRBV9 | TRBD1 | CASSVGDRGPTEAFF | TGTGCCAGCAGCGTAGGGGACAGGGGGCCCACTGAAGCTTTCTTT
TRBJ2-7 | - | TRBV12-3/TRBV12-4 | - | CASSLGLNLYF | TGTGCCAGCAGTTTAGGCCTTAATCTGTACTTC
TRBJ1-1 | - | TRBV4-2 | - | CASSHSLSQGNTEAFF | TGTGCCAGCAGCCACTCCTTAAGCCAGGGGAACACTGAAGCTTTCTTT
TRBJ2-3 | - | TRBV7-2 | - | CASSLGGGVYITDTQYF | TGTGCCAGCAGCTTAGGTGGCGGGGTTTACATCACAGATACGCAGTATTTT
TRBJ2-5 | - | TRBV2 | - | CASRARQAQETQYF | TGTGCCAGCAGAGCCAGACAGGCCCAAGAGACCCAGTACTTC
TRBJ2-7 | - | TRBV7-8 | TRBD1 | CASSLLNKGTGGSYEQYF | TGTGCCAGCAGCTTACTCAACAAAGGGACAGGGGGGTCTTACGAGCAGTACTTC
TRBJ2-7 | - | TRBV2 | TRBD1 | CASSRDSRSWEQYF | TGTGCCAGCAGTAGGGACAGTCGGTCGTGGGAGCAGTACTTC
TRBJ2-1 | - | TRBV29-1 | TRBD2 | CSVAGGGPYNEQFF | TGCAGCGTTGCGGGCGGGGGGCCCTACAATGAGCAGTTCTTC
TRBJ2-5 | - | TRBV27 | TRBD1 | CASSLRTGRETQYF | TGTGCCAGCAGTTTACGGACAGGGAGAGAGACCCAGTACTTC
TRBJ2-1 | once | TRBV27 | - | CASRTDGDEQFF | TGTGCCAGCAGGACGGACGGAGATGAGCAGTTCTTC
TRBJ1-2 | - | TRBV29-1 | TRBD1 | CSVKTGGDYGYTF | TGCAGCGTCAAGACAGGGGGGGACTATGGCTACACCTTC
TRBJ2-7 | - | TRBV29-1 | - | CSVAPGRVPYEQYF | TGCAGCGTCGCCCCCGGAAGAGTCCCCTACGAGCAGTACTTC
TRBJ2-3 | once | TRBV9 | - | CASSVGGDTDTQYF | TGTGCCAGCAGCGTGGGCGGAGACACAGATACGCAGTATTTT
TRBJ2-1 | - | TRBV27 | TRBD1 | CASSVRDSYNEQFF | TGTGCCAGCAGTGTCCGGGACAGCTACAATGAGCAGTTCTTC
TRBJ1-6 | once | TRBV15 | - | CATSRNRAQEGVPLHF | TGTGCCACCAGCAGAAACCGGGCCCAAGAAGGCGTACCCCTCCACTTT
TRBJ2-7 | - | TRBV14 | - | CASSQDRIYEQYF | TGTGCCAGCAGCCAAGATCGGATCTACGAGCAGTACTTC
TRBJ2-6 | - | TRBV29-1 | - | CSVVHRPANVLTF | TGCAGCGTTGTACACCGACCGGCCAACGTCCTGACTTTC
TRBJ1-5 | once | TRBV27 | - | CASRVGGYSNQPQHF | TGTGCCAGCAGGGTTGGAGGGTATAGCAATCAGCCCCAGCATTTT
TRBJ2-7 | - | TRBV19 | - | CASSIGQGNYEQYF | TGTGCCAGTAGTATCGGGCAGGGTAACTACGAGCAGTACTTC
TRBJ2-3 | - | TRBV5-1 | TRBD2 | CASSPPSSGGATDTQYF | TGCGCCAGCAGCCCTCCATCTAGCGGGGGGGCTACAGATACGCAGTATTTT